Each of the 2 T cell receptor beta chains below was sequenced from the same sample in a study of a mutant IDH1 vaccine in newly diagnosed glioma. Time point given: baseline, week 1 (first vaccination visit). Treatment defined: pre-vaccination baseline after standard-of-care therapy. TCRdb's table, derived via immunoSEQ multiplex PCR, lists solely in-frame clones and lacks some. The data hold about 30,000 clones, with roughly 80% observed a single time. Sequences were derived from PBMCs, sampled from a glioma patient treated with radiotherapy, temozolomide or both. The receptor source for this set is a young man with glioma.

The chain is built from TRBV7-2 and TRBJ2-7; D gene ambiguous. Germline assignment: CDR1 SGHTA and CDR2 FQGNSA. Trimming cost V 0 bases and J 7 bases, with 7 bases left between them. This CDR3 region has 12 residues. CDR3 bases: TGTGCCAGCAGCTTAGCGGTGGGTGAGCAGTACTTC. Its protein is CASSLAVGEQYF.

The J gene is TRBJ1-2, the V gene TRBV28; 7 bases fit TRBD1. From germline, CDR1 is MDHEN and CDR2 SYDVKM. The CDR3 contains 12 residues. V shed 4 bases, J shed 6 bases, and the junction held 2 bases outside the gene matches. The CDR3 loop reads CASSSGTDGYTF. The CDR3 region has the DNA TGTGCCAGCAGTTCCGGGACAGATGGCTACACCTTC.